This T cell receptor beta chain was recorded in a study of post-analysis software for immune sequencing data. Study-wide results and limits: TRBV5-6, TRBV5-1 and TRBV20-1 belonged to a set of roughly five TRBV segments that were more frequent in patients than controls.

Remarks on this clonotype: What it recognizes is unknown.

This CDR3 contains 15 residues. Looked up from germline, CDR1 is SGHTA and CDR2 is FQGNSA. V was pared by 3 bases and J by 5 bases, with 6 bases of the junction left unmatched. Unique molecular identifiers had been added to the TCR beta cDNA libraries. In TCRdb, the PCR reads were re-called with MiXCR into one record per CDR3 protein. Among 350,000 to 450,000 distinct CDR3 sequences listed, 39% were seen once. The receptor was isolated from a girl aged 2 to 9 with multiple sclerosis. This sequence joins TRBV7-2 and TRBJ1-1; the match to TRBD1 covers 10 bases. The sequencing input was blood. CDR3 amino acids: CASSFTGTGVTEAFF. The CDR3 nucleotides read TGTGCCAGCAGCTTTACCGGGACAGGGGTTACTGAAGCTTTCTTT.